These 28 T cell receptor beta chains came from one sample sequenced in a study of T-cell memory formation after mild COVID-19. TCRdb re-analysed the 5' RACE reads in MiXCR, keeping a single row per CDR3 protein. In the table there are about 210,000 distinct CDR3 sequences, roughly a tenth of which are singletons. The sequenced material came from PBMCs or a T cell subset sorted from them (not recorded which). Receptor source: a man aged 18 to 30 who had mild COVID-19 (a few samples of this study predate the infection). Cell type and time point are not known.

The J gene is TRBJ1-1, the V gene TRBV6-5; tentative D call: TRBD1 (5 bases). Germline CDR1 is MNHEY and CDR2 is SVGAGI. This CDR3 contains 14 residues. V dropped 8 bases and J dropped 0 bases, with 13 bases sitting between them. This CDR3 is CASPPQGMNTEAFF. CDR3 DNA: TGTGCCAGCCCCCCCCAGGGCATGAACACTGAAGCTTTCTTT.

This clonotype was recorded a few times. The chain combines TRBV7-9 with TRBJ1-3; D uncertain. The CDR3 has 13 residues. Germline CDR1 is SEHNR and CDR2 is FQNEAQ (reference sequence). Between the trimmed V and J ends, which lost 3 bases and 4 bases, there was a span of 7 bases. The CDR3 DNA is TGTGCCAGCAGCTTCGGGTTGGGAAACACCATATATTTT. Translated, it gives CASSFGLGNTIYF. The full variable domain, with the rest looked up from reference TRBV7-9 and TRBJ1-3, is DTGVSQNPRHKITKRGQNVTFRCDPISEHNRLYWYRQTLGQGPEFLTYFQNEAQLEKSRLLSDRFSAERPKGSFSTLEIQRTEQGDSAMYLCASSFGLGNTIYFGEGSWLTVV.

The chain uses TRBV20-1 and TRBJ1-2; 9 bases agree with TRBD1. Germline V gene lookup returns CDR1 DFQATT and CDR2 SNEGSKA (reference sequence). Trimming cost V 5 bases and J 1 base; bases outside gene matches: 2. This CDR3 is built from 13 residues. CDR3 sequence (DNA): TGCAGTGCTCGGGACAGGGATAACTATGGCTACACCTTC. This gives the protein CSARDRDNYGYTF.

The chain recombines TRBV5-1 with TRBJ2-2, with 8 bases that match TRBD1. Germline assignment: CDR1 SGHRS and CDR2 YFSETQ. J was trimmed by 7 bases and V by 3 bases; bases with no gene match: 8. The CDR3 loop spans 15 amino acids. Here the CDR3 DNA reads TGCGCCAGCAGCTGGGACGGACAGGGCGACGGGGAGCTGTTTTTT. This codes for CASSWDGQGDGELFF.

The chain has TRBV4-3 and TRBJ2-3; maybe TRBD2 (5 bases). Trimming removed 0 bases at V and 2 bases at J, with 15 bases between. This CDR3 region has 17 residues. The germline CDR1 and CDR2 sequences are LGHNA and YSLEER. The DNA for the CDR3 is TGCGCCAGCAGCCAAGATGTCGGGGTCAGGCTCACAGATACGCAGTATTTT. Protein sequence: CASSQDVGVRLTDTQYF.

This clonotype was counted at least ten times. V usage is TRBV7-9 and J usage is TRBJ2-3, with unresolved D. This CDR3 has 15 residues. Germline-derived CDR1 and CDR2 are SEHNR and FQNEAQ (reference sequence). V lost 6 bases to trimming and J lost 2 bases, with 15 bases between them. This CDR3 is CASRRSVRDTDTQYF. CDR3 bases: TGTGCCAGCAGGAGGAGCGTCAGAGACACAGATACGCAGTATTTT.

The chain recombines TRBV5-6 with TRBJ2-3; perhaps TRBD1 as D (5 bases). The CDR3 consists of 14 residues. Germline V gene sequence: CDR1 SGHDT, CDR2 YYEEEE. The V end was cut by 7 bases, the J end by 0 bases, with 12 bases between. The CDR3 reads CASGQGTSTDTQYF. Written as DNA, the CDR3 is TGTGCCAGCGGGCAGGGAACAAGCACAGATACGCAGTATTTT.

V is TRBV7-6 and J is TRBJ1-1; perhaps TRBD1 as D (5 bases). Trimming took 1 base from V and 6 from J, leaving 18 bases between them. The CDR3 runs to 16 residues. Germline V gene lookup returns CDR1 SGHVS and CDR2 FNYEAQ. The CDR3 nucleotides read TGTGCCAGCAGCTTAGATCCGGGGGTGCCGGGCGCTGAAGCTTTCTTT. The encoded protein is CASSLDPGVPGAEAFF.

The rearrangement joins TRBV4-2 to TRBJ1-5; D may be TRBD1 (5 bases). The CDR3 runs 14 residues. The V gene's germline CDR1 is LGHNA and CDR2 YNFKEQ. The ends were cut back, 2 bases at V and 7 bases at J, with 12 bases in the middle. The chain's CDR3 is CASSQPGLGQPQHF. CDR3 bases: TGTGCCAGCAGCCAACCAGGGTTAGGCCAGCCCCAGCATTTT.

The V gene is TRBV10-3, the J gene TRBJ1-2; TRBD1 is a possible D gene (6 bases). V lost 4 bases and J 2 bases, leaving 11 bases between the germline ends. The germline gives CDR1 ENHRY, CDR2 SYGVKD. This CDR3 region has 14 residues. CDR3: CAISGQAPNYGYTF. CDR3 nucleotide sequence: TGTGCCATCAGTGGACAGGCCCCCAACTATGGCTACACCTTC.

This rearrangement joins TRBV20-1 to TRBJ1-4; no clear D gene. Per germline, CDR1 DFQATT and CDR2 SNEGSKA (reference sequence). The CDR3 totals 13 residues. V lost 3 bases and J lost 7, with 12 bases in between. This CDR3 is CSASSVVIEKLFF. The CDR3 nucleotides read TGCAGTGCTAGCTCAGTAGTGATTGAAAAACTGTTTTTT.

This clonotype was found many times. The chain uses TRBV7-9 and TRBJ2-7; D possibly uses TRBD1 or TRBD2 (5 bases each). There are 14 residues in the CDR3. Trimming took off 1 base at V and 6 bases at J, with 13 bases between the two ends. Germline CDR1 and CDR2: SEHNR and FQNEAQ (reference sequence). The CDR3 DNA reads as TGTGCCAGCAGCTTAGACGTGGCAGGGACCGAGCAGTACTTC. Translating it yields CASSLDVAGTEQYF.

This chain connects TRBV7-2 to TRBJ1-5; D ambiguous. The CDR3 covers 13 residues. Germline loops: CDR1 SGHTA, CDR2 FQGNSA. V was clipped by 5 bases and J by 2 bases, with 7 bases between them. In DNA form, the CDR3 reads TGTGCCAGCAGCGGGCCGGGCAATCAGCCCCAGCATTTT. It encodes CASSGPGNQPQHF. Combining the CDR3 with reference TRBV7-2 and TRBJ1-5 gives the whole variable domain GAGVSQSPSNKVTEKGKDVELRCDPISGHTALYWYRQSLGQGLEFLIYFQGNSAPDKSGLPSDRFSAERTGGSVSTLTIQRTQQEDSAVYLCASSGPGNQPQHFGDGTRLSIL.

V gene TRBV20-1 combines with J gene TRBJ2-5; no firm D call. Trimming took 1 base from V and 5 from J, leaving 17 bases between them. The CDR3 spans 15 residues. Looked up from germline, CDR1 is DFQATT and CDR2 is SNEGSKA (reference sequence). The CDR3 protein is CSARGQGAGRETQYF. CDR3 nucleotide sequence: TGCAGTGCTAGAGGCCAAGGTGCTGGCCGTGAGACCCAGTACTTC.

The chain uses TRBV29-1 and TRBJ2-3, with 8 bases identical to TRBD2. The germline CDR1 and CDR2 sequences are SQVTM and ANQGSEA. The CDR3 covers 15 residues. The J segment lost 5 bases and the V segment lost 1 base, leaving 8 bases of the junction unmatched. The CDR3 region is CSVEVSGGTGDTQYF. CDR3 bases: TGCAGCGTTGAAGTTTCGGGGGGGACGGGAGATACGCAGTATTTT.

J is TRBJ1-1 and V is TRBV5-1; 9 bases are a match to TRBD1. CDR1 is SGHRS, CDR2 YFSETQ, per germline. Trimming removed 4 bases from V and 4 bases from J; junction bases left unmatched: 5. The CDR3 runs 14 residues. This chain's CDR3 is CASSITGGGTEAFF. The CDR3 bases are TGCGCCAGCAGCATAACAGGGGGCGGCACTGAAGCTTTCTTT.

This clonotype appeared a few times. The chain links TRBV7-2 to TRBJ1-2, with D maybe TRBD1 (5 bases). Trimming stripped 3 bases from V and 1 base from J, with 15 bases between. Germline V gives CDR1 SGHTA, CDR2 FQGNSA. The CDR3 loop spans 16 amino acids. The CDR3 region has the DNA TGTGCCAGCAGCTTTGCTGGGAGGGGTAATAACTATGGCTACACCTTC. Translated, it gives CASSFAGRGNNYGYTF. Together with reference TRBV7-2 and TRBJ1-2, the CDR3 gives the full variable domain: GAGVSQSPSNKVTEKGKDVELRCDPISGHTALYWYRQSLGQGLEFLIYFQGNSAPDKSGLPSDRFSAERTGGSVSTLTIQRTQQEDSAVYLCASSFAGRGNNYGYTFGSGTRLTVV.

This clonotype was seen a handful of times. As DNA, the CDR3 is TGTGCCAGCAGTTTAGCGCGTACCGACAATGAGCAGTTCTTC. Protein product: CASSLARTDNEQFF. The rearrangement uses TRBV12-3 or TRBV12-4 and TRBJ2-1; D is uncertain. The CDR3 is 14 residues long. Trimming stripped 0 bases from V and 5 bases from J, with 8 bases between.

In its sample, this clonotype was seen many times. The chain uses TRBV7-3 and TRBJ2-3, with 10 positions matching TRBD2. V shed 7 bases, J shed 4 bases, and the junction held 2 bases outside the gene matches. This CDR3 region has 13 residues. Germline V gene sequence: CDR1 SGHTA, CDR2 FQGTGA. The CDR3 spells CASKTSGSDTQYF. The CDR3 region has the DNA TGTGCCAGCAAGACTAGCGGGTCAGATACGCAGTATTTT.

This rearrangement joins TRBV11-1 to TRBJ2-3; perhaps TRBD2 as D (5 bases). The CDR3 contains 17 residues. The V end was cut by 2 bases, the J end by 8 bases, with 23 bases between. Germline V gene lookup returns CDR1 SGHAT and CDR2 FQDESV (reference sequence). In nucleotides, the CDR3 is TGTGCCAGCAGCTTACCCAGAGGGCGAGGCCCCGCGGTTACGCAGTATTTT. This translates into CASSLPRGRGPAVTQYF.

The chain is built from TRBV5-1 and TRBJ2-5, with D unresolved. The germline V gene encodes CDR1 SGHRS and CDR2 YFSETQ. The CDR3 totals 13 residues. Trimming left V 2 bases short and J 0 bases short, with 5 bases between. The CDR3 bases are TGCGCCAGCAGCTTCCAGGACCAAGAGACCCAGTACTTC. Translated: CASSFQDQETQYF.

The chain recombines TRBV12-5 with TRBJ1-1; D gene uncertain. The CDR3 has 12 amino acids. V lost 6 bases and J lost 2, with 7 bases in between. From germline, CDR1 is LGHNT and CDR2 FRNRAP. CDR3 amino acids: CASGNLNTEAFF. CDR3 DNA: TGTGCTAGTGGGAACCTCAACACTGAAGCTTTCTTT. The variable domain in full, completed from reference TRBV12-5 and TRBJ1-1, reads DARVTQTPRHKVTEMGQEVTMRCQPILGHNTVFWYRQTMMQGLELLAYFRNRAPLDDSGMPKDRFSAEMPDATLATLKIQPSEPRDSAVYFCASGNLNTEAFFGQGTRLTVV.

This chain uses TRBV3-1 with TRBJ2-3; D might be TRBD2 (6 bases). CDR1 is LGHDT and CDR2 is YNNKEL in the germline V gene (reference sequence). CDR3 length equals 16 residues. Trimming stripped 0 bases from V and 1 base from J, with 11 bases between. The CDR3 DNA sequence: TGTGCCAGCAGCCAAGATTTGGGCGGGGGCACAGATACGCAGTATTTT. It yields the protein CASSQDLGGGTDTQYF.

This clonotype showed up many times. The rearrangement uses TRBV12-3 or TRBV12-4 and TRBJ1-1; possible D gene TRBD1, 5 bases. V gave up 7 bases and J gave up 4 bases, with 16 bases separating them. The CDR3 sequence is 14 residues long. CDR3: CASTPGRASTEAFF. CDR3 DNA sequence: TGTGCCAGCACGCCGGGCAGGGCGAGCACTGAAGCTTTCTTT.

This CDR3 reads CASSDPVSRPFSYEQYF. CDR3 sequence (DNA): TGTGCCAGCAGCGACCCGGTTTCACGGCCGTTCTCCTACGAGCAGTACTTC. This chain uses TRBV6-2 or TRBV6-3 with TRBJ2-7; no reliable D call. Germline V gives CDR1 MNHEY, CDR2 SVGEGT. This CDR3 has 17 residues. V lost 6 bases to trimming and J lost 0 bases, with 21 bases between them.

The genes are TRBV7-3 and TRBJ2-5; 16 nucleotides line up with TRBD2. Germline V CDR1 and CDR2: SGHTA, FQGTGA. Trimming at V came to 5 bases and at J to 5 bases, leaving 11 bases not matched to a gene. The CDR3 is 18 amino acids. The CDR3 region has the DNA TGTGCCAGCAGCCCGGGGACTAGCGGGGGGGCCCGTGTGGAGACCCAGTACTTC. Translation gives CASSPGTSGGARVETQYF.

This clonotype was found many times. The chain links TRBV4-2 to TRBJ2-3; 8 bases agree with TRBD2. CDR1 is LGHNA and CDR2 is YNFKEQ in the germline V gene. The V and J ends lost 3 bases and 0 bases, in that order; junction bases with no gene match: 2. This CDR3 is built from 15 residues. The CDR3 sequence: CASSQKRGSTDTQYF. In DNA, the CDR3 is TGTGCCAGCAGCCAGAAGCGGGGGAGCACAGATACGCAGTATTTT.

In this sample, this clonotype turned up a few times. The rearrangement links TRBV18 to TRBJ1-1; 7 nucleotides match TRBD1. CDR3 size: 13 residues. The V gene's germline CDR1 is KGHSH and CDR2 LQKENI. V lost 0 bases, J lost 6 bases, and 1 base stayed unmatched. The CDR3 coding sequence is TGTGCCAGCTCACCACCGGGGACAGCTGAAGCTTTCTTT. Its translation is CASSPPGTAEAFF. Combining the CDR3 with reference TRBV18 and TRBJ1-1 gives the whole variable domain NAGVMQNPRHLVRRRGQEARLRCSPMKGHSHVYWYRQLPEEGLKFMVYLQKENIIDESGMPKERFSAEFPKEGPSILRIQQVVRGDSAAYFCASSPPGTAEAFFGQGTRLTVV.